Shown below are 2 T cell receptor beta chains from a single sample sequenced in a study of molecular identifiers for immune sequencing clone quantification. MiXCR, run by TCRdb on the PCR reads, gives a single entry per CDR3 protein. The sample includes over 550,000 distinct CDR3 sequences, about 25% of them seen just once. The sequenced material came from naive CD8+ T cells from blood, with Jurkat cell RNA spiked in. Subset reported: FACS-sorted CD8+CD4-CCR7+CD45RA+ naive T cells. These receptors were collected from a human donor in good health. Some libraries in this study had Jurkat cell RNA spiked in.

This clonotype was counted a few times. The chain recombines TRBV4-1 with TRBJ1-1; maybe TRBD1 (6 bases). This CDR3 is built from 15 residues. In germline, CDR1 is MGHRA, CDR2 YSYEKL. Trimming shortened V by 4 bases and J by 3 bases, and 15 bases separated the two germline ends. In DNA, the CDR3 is TGCGCCAGCAGCCTCAGGGGCGCTGGGTACACTGAAGCTTTCTTT. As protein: CASSLRGAGYTEAFF.

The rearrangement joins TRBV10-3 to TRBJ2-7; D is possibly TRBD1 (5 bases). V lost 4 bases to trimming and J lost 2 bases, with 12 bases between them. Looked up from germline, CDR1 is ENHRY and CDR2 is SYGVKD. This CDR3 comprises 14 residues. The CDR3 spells CAISAQGSTYEQYF. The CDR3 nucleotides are TGTGCCATCAGTGCCCAGGGCTCCACCTACGAGCAGTACTTC.